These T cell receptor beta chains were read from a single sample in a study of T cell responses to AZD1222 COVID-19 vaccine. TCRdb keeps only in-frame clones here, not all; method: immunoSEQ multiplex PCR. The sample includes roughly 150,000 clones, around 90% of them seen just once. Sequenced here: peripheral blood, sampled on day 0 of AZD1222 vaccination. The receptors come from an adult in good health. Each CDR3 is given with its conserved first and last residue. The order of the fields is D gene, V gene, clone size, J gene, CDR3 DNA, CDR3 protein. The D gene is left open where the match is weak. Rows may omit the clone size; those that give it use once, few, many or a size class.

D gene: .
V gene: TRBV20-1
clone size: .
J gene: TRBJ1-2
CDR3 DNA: TGCAGTGCTAGTAAACAGGCTACAATCTATGGCTACACCTTC
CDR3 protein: CSASKQATIYGYTF

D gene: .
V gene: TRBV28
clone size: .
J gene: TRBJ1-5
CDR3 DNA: TGTGCCAGCAGTTCGCAAGTTCAGCCCCAGCATTTT
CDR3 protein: CASSSQVQPQHF

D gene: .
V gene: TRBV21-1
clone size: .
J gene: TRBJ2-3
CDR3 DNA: TGTGCCAGCAGCTCGGAGGGGACAGGGGCGACAGATACGCAGTATTTT
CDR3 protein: CASSSEGTGATDTQYF

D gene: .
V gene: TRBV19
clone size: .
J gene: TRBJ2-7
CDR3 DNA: TGTGCCAGTAGTATTCCCGGGACTTACCCCTACGAGCAGTACTTC
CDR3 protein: CASSIPGTYPYEQYF

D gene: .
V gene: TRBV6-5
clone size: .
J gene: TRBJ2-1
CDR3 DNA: TGTGCCAGCAAGAGGGACATCTACAATGAGCAGTTCTTC
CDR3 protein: CASKRDIYNEQFF

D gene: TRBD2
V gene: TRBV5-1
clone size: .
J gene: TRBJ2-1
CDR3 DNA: TGCGCCAGCAGCTTGGTTTCGGCGGGGGGGCCTGGGAATGAGCAGTTCTTC
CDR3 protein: CASSLVSAGGPGNEQFF

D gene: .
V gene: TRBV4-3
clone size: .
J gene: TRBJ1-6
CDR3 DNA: TGCGCCAGCAGCCAAGATAACAGGGATTCACCCCTCCACTTT
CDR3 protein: CASSQDNRDSPLHF

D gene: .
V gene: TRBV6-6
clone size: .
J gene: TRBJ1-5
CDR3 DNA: TGTGCCAGCAGTTACTCAGGGCAGGGAAGGAGTCAGCCCCAGCATTTT
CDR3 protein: CASSYSGQGRSQPQHF

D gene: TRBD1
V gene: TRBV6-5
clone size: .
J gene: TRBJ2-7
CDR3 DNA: TGTGCCAGTCGACCGGGACAGATCTCCTACGAGCAGTACTTC
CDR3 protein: CASRPGQISYEQYF

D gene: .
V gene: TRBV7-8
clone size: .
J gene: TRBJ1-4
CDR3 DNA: TGTGCCAGCAGCCGCCCGTACGGGGAGACAACTAATGAAAAACTGTTTTTT
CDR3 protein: CASSRPYGETTNEKLFF

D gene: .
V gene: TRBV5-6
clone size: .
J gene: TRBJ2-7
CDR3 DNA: TGTGCCAGCAGCTTCCGTGGACCTGCAGGGAACGAGCAGTACTTC
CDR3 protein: CASSFRGPAGNEQYF

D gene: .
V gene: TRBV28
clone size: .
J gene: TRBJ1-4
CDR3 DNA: TGTGCCAGCAGTTCCTGGCGGGGTATCACAACTAATGAAAAACTGTTTTTT
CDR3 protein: CASSSWRGITTNEKLFF

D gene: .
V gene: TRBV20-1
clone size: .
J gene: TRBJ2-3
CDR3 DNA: TGCAGTGCTAGTCGTCGTCAGGGGAACACAGATACGCAGTATTTT
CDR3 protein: CSASRRQGNTDTQYF

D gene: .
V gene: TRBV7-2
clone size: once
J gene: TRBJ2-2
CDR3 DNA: TGTGCCAGCAGCTTAGAAATCGCGAACACCGGGGAGCTGTTTTTT
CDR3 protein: CASSLEIANTGELFF

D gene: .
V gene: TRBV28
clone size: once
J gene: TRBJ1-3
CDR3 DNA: TGTGCCAGCAGTTTAGGGTGGTTCTCTGGAAACACCATATATTTT
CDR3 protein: CASSLGWFSGNTIYF

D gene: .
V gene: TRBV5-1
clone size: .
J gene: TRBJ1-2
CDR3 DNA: TGCGCCAGCACCAGTGGGACTAACTATGGCTACACCTTC
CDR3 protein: CASTSGTNYGYTF

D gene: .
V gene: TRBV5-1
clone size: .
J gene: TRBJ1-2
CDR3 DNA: TGCGCCAGCAGCATCGGGACGGTTAACTATGGCTACACCTTC
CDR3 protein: CASSIGTVNYGYTF

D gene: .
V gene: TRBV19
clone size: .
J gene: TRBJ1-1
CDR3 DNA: TGTGCCAGTAGTATGCCCTTTAGGGTGGACTTGAACACTGAAGCTTTCTTT
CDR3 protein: CASSMPFRVDLNTEAFF

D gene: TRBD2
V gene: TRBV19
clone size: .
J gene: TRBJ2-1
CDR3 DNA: TGTGCCAGTAGCCCCGCCCGGGGACTAGCGACCAATGAGCAGTTCTTC
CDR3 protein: CASSPARGLATNEQFF

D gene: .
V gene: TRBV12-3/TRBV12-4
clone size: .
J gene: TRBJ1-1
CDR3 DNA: TGTGCCAGCAGTTTCTGGAACACTGAAGCTTTCTTT
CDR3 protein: CASSFWNTEAFF

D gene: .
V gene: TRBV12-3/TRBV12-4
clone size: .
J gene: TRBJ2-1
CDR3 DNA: TGTGCCAGCAGCCCACTAGTGCAGCAGTTCTTC
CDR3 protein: CASSPLVQQFF

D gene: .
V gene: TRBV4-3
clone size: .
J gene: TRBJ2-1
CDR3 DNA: TGCGCCAGCAGCCAAGGCCCAACGGGGGATTTATACAATGAGCAGTTCTTC
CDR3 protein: CASSQGPTGDLYNEQFF

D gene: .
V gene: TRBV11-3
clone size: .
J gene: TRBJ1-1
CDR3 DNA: TGTGCCAGCAGCTTTGAACCCAACCGGGGAGCTTTCTTT
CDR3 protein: CASSFEPNRGAFF

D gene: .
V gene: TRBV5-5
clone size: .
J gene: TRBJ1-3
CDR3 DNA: TGTGCCAGCAGCTTGGCCGGCAGGCCACTCTCTGGAAACACCATATATTTT
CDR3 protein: CASSLAGRPLSGNTIYF

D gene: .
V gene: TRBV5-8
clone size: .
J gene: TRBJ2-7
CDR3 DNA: TGTGCCAGCAGCCACGGACGCTACGAGCAGTACTTC
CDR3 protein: CASSHGRYEQYF

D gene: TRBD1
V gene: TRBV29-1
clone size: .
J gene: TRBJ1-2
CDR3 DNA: TGCAGCGTTTCCGGGACAGCAGACTATGGCTACACCTTC
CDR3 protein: CSVSGTADYGYTF

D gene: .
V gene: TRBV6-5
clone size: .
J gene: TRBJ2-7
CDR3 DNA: TGTGCCAGCAGGCCGGGACGGATCTCCTACGAGCAGTACTTC
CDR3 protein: CASRPGRISYEQYF

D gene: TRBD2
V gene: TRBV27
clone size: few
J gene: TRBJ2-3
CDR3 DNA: TGTGCCAGCAGGGTCGGCGGGAGTCCAGATACGCAGTATTTT
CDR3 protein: CASRVGGSPDTQYF

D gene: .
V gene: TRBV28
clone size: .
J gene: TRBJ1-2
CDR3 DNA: TGTGCCAGCTACGGGTCCGGGGACTATGGCTACACCTTC
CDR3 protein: CASYGSGDYGYTF

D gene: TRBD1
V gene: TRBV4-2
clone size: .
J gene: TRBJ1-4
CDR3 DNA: TGTGCCAGCAGACAACAGGGGAAGCAGGAAAAACTGTTTTTT
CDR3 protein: CASRQQGKQEKLFF

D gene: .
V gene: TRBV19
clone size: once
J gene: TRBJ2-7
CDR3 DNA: TGTGCCAGTAGTATGGTGGGGAACGAGCAGTACTTC
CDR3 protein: CASSMVGNEQYF

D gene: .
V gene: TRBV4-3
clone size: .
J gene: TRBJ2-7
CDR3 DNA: TGCGCCAGCAGCCAAGAAGTCAGGGTACCCTACGAGCAGTACTTC
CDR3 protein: CASSQEVRVPYEQYF

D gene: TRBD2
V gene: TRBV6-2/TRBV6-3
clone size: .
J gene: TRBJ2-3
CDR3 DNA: TGTGCCAGCAGTTACCTAGCGGGGGGGTCAGATACGCAGTATTTT
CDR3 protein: CASSYLAGGSDTQYF

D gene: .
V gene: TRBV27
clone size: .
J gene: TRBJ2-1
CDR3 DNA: TGTGCCAGCAGTGGGGACGCCAATGAGCAGTTCTTC
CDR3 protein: CASSGDANEQFF

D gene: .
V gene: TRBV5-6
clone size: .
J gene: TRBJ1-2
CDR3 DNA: TGTGCCAGCAGCCCACCGGGGGTGGGGGCTCGCTACACCTTC
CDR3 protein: CASSPPGVGARYTF

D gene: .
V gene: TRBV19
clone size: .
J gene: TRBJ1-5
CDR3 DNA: TGTGCCAGTAGCATCGGCTGGGGGCCTCAGCCCCAGCATTTT
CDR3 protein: CASSIGWGPQPQHF

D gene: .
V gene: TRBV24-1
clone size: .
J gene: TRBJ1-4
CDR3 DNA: TGTGCCACCAGTGGGGGGGTTGATGAAAAACTGTTTTTT
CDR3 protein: CATSGGVDEKLFF

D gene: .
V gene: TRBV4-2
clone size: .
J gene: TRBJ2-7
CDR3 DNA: TGTGCCAGCAGCCTCGACTGGACCTACTCCTACGAGCAGTACTTC
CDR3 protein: CASSLDWTYSYEQYF

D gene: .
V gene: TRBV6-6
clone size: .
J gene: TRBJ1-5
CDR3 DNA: TGTGCCAGCAGTTACCGGGGGGACGAAAATCAGCCCCAGCATTTT
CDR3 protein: CASSYRGDENQPQHF

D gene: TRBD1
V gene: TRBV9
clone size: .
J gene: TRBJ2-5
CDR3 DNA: TGTGCCAGCAGCCCGGGGACAGGAGGACTTCAAGAGACCCAGTACTTC
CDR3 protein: CASSPGTGGLQETQYF

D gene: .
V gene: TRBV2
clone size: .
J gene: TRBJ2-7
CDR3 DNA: TGTGCCAGCAGTGGGGATGGTGGGTACGAGCAGTACTTC
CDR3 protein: CASSGDGGYEQYF

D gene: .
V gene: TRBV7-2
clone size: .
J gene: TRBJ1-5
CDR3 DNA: TGTGCCAGCAGCCCGACATCGGGGGGTAATCAGCCCCAGCATTTT
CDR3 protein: CASSPTSGGNQPQHF

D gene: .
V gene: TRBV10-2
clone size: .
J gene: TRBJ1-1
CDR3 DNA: TGCGCCAGCAGTGAGGGGGGGGCAGAAGCTTTCTTT
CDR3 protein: CASSEGGAEAFF

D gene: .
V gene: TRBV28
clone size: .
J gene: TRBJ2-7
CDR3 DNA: TGTGCCAGCAGTTTACAACAGGGAGGTATCGAGCAGTACTTC
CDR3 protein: CASSLQQGGIEQYF

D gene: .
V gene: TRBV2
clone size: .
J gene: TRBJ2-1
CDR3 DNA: TGTGCCAGCAGTGGGTCCCGGGGAATCTACAATGAGCAGTTCTTC
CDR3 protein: CASSGSRGIYNEQFF

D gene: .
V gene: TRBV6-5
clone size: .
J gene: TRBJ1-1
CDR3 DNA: TGTGCCAGCACCCACGATGGCCTTGAAGCTTTCTTT
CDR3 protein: CASTHDGLEAFF

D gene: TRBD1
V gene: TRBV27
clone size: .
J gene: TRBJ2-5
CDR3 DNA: TGTGCCAGCAGTCTAGTGTCCGACAGGGCCGAGACCCAGTACTTC
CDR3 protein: CASSLVSDRAETQYF

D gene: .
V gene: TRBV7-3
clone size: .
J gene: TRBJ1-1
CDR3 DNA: TGTGCCAGCAGCTTAAACCTCGGGGGTAACACTGAAGCTTTCTTT
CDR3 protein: CASSLNLGGNTEAFF

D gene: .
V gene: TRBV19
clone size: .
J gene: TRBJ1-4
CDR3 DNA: TGTGCCAGTAGTATTCAAAGTAGCAATGAAAAACTGTTTTTT
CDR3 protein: CASSIQSSNEKLFF

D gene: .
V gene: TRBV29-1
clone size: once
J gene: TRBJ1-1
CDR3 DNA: TGCAGCGTTGGGTTAGGGCCGAACACTGAAGCTTTCTTT
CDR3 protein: CSVGLGPNTEAFF

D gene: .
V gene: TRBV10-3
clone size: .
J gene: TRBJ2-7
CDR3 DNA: TGTGCCACCGGATTGGGGGCAGGGATCGAGCAGTACTTC
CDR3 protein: CATGLGAGIEQYF

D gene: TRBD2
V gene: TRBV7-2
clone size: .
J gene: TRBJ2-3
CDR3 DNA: TGTGCCAGCAGCCTCGGGCTAGCGGGGGGGGTTAGTGGCACAGATACGCAGTATTTT
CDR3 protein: CASSLGLAGGVSGTDTQYF

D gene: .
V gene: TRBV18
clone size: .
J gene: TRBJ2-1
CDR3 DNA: TGTGCCAGCTCACCCCTTGGAGGCTCCTACAATGAGCAGTTCTTC
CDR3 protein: CASSPLGGSYNEQFF

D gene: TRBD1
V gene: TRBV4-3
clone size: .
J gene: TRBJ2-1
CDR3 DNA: TGCGCCAGCAGCTCCCTGGCAGGGGGCCTTACTGAGCAGTTCTTC
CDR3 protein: CASSSLAGGLTEQFF

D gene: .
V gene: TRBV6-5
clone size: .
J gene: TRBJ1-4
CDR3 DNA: TGTGCCAGCAGTCCCTCGGGGGGCCGTGAAAAACTGTTTTTT
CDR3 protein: CASSPSGGREKLFF

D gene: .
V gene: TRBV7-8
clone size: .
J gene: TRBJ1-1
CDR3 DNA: TGTGCCACCGGCTCGGACAGTTTGGGCACTGAAGCTTTCTTT
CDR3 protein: CATGSDSLGTEAFF

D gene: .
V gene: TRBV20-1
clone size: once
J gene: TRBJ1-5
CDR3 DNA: TGCAGTGCTAGTGGGCAAAGGAGGGATCAGCCCCAGCATTTT
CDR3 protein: CSASGQRRDQPQHF

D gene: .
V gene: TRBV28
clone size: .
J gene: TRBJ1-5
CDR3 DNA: TGTGCCAGCAGGGAGATTCGTAGCAATCAGCCCCAGCATTTT
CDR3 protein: CASREIRSNQPQHF

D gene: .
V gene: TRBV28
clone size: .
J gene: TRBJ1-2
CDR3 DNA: TGTGCCAGCAGCAATCAGGTTTTCTATGGCTACACCTTC
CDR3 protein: CASSNQVFYGYTF